Listed below are T cell receptor beta chains from one sample, sequenced in a study of cytomegalovirus exposure and HLA in healthy donors. Some clones are missing from TCRdb's copy, which holds only in-frame ones; the method was immunoSEQ multiplex PCR. This table holds around 200,000 clones, about 88% found once. The sequenced sample consisted of PBMCs. These TCRs come from a woman in her twenties or thirties in good health and CMV-seronegative. CDR3s include the opening cysteine and the closing phenylalanine or tryptophan.

V gene	J gene	CDR3 protein
TRBV9	TRBJ1-1	CASSHASRTEAFF
TRBV9	TRBJ2-1	CASSVFSSGRANEQFF
TRBV6-6	TRBJ1-1	CASSYPGQANTEAFF
TRBV28	TRBJ2-7	CASSSGGIYEQYF
TRBV28	TRBJ2-5	CASSSPRETQYF
TRBV7-2	TRBJ1-5	CASSLDRSNQPQHF
TRBV11-2	TRBJ2-5	CASSYGTHARETQYF
TRBV7-9	TRBJ2-7	CASSPRTGGYEQYF
TRBV10-3	TRBJ2-3	CAISRTGESTDTQYF
TRBV7-3	TRBJ2-1	CASSLIAGGYNEQFF
TRBV10-1	TRBJ2-3	CASSDLGNTQYF
TRBV2	TRBJ2-5	CASSEARLGRIIARGETQYF
TRBV5-6	TRBJ1-1	CASSLVLGAKAGAEAFF
TRBV7-8	TRBJ2-7	CASSKSGTGSNEQYF
TRBV29-1	TRBJ2-3	CSVVGQIITDTQYF
TRBV30	TRBJ2-5	CAWSAGGRETQYF
TRBV7-8	TRBJ2-7	CASSLDRSYEQYF
TRBV5-1	TRBJ2-5	CASSIGTSNRETQYF
TRBV10-2	TRBJ2-5	CASSELSAGEKETQYF
TRBV16	TRBJ1-1	CASSLLPGQGGNTEAFF
TRBV11-1	TRBJ2-5	CASQLRGAEETQYF
TRBV5-1	TRBJ2-7	CASSFSGASSYEQYF
TRBV2	TRBJ2-7	CASILGTGTHEQYF
TRBV6-1	TRBJ1-5	CASRDWTGGNQPQHF
TRBV4-2	TRBJ2-2	CASSPGRGIGELFF
TRBV7-3	TRBJ2-1	CASSFITSSYNEQFF
TRBV27	TRBJ1-1	CASSLGPGWGGTEAFF
TRBV6-5	TRBJ1-1	CASSYGLQGGITEAFF
TRBV6-6	TRBJ2-3	CASSAGGGTDTQYF
TRBV6-5	TRBJ1-2	CASSYSQGAHYGYTF
TRBV28	TRBJ2-1	CASSLAHNEQFF
TRBV6-1	TRBJ1-5	CASSLDRNNQPQHF
TRBV5-1	TRBJ2-3	CASSFGAGGTDTQYF
TRBV19	TRBJ2-3	CASSQDRGPDTQYF
TRBV19	TRBJ2-2	CASSIGAGGVHTGELFF
TRBV7-3	TRBJ2-3	CASSQGWGRTDTQYF
TRBV19	TRBJ1-1	CASSSQGAPNTEAFF
TRBV27	TRBJ2-7	CASGFGTATSYEQYF
TRBV2	TRBJ1-2	CAGALGGSYGYTF
TRBV5-1	TRBJ2-5	CASSLAGSGEETQYF
TRBV27	TRBJ2-7	CASTYPLAALHYEQYF
TRBV5-8	TRBJ1-4	CASSLGLGAEKLFF
TRBV28	TRBJ1-5	CASSIGQFHSNQPQHF
TRBV5-1	TRBJ1-2	CASSLGADYGYTF